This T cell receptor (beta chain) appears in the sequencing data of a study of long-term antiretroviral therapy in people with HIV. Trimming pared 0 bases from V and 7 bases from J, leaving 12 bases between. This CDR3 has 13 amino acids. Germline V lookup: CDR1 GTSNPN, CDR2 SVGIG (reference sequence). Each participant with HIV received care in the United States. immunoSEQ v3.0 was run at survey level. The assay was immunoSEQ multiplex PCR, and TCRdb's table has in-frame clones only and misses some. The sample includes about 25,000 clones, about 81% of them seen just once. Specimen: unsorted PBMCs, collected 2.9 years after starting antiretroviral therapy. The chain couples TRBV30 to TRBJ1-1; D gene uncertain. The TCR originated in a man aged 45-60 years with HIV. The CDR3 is CAWSVLPQLEAFF. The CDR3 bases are TGTGCCTGGAGTGTACTTCCACAGCTTGAAGCTTTCTTT.